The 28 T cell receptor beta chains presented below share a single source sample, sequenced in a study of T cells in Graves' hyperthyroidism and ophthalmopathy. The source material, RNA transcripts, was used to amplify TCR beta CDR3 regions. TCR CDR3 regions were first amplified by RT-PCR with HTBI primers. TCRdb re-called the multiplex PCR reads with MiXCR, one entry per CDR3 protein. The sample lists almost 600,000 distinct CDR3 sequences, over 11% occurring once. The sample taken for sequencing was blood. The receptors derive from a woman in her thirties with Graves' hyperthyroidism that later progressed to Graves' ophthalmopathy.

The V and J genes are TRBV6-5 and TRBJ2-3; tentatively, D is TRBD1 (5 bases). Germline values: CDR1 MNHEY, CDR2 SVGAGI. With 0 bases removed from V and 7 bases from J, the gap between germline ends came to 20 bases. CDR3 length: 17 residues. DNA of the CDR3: TGTGCCAGCAGTTACTCGTCGAGCCAGGGTCGGGCCTATACGCAGTATTTT. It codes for CASSYSSSQGRAYTQYF.

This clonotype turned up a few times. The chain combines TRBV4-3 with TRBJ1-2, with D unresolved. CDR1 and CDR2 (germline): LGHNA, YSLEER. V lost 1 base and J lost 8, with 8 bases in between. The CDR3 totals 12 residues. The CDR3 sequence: CASSQVGLGYTF. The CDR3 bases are TGCGCCAGCAGCCAAGTTGGGTTAGGCTACACCTTC.

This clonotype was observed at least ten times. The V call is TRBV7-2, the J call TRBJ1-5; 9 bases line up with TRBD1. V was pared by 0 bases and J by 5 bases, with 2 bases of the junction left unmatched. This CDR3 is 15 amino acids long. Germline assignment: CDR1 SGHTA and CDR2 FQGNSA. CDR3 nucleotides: TGTGCCAGCAGCTTAGCAACAGGGGGCGATCAGCCCCAGCATTTT. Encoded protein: CASSLATGGDQPQHF.

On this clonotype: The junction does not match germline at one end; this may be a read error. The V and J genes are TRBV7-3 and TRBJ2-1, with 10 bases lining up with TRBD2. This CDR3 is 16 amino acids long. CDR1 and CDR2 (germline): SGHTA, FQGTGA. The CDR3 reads CASNLTLAGVTNEQFF. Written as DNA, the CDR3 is TGTGCCAGCAACTTAACCCTAGCGGGGGTTACCAATGAGCAGTTCTTC.

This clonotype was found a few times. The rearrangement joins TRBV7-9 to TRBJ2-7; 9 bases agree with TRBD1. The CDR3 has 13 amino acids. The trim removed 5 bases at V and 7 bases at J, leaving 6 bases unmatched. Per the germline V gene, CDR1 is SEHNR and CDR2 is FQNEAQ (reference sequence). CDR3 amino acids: CASSIWTGEEQYF. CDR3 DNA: TGTGCCAGCAGCATCTGGACAGGGGAAGAGCAGTACTTC.

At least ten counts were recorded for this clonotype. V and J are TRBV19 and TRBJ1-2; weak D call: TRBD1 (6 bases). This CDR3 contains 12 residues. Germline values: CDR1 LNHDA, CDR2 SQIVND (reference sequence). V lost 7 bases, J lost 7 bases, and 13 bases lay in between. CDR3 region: CASTTGTAGYTF. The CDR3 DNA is TGTGCCAGTACCACAGGGACGGCTGGCTACACCTTC.

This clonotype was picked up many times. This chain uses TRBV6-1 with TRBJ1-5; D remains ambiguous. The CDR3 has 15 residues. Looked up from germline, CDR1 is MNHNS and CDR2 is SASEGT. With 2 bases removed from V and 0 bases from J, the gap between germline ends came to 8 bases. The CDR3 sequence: CASSEPGLSNQPQHF. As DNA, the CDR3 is TGTGCCAGCAGTGAACCGGGTCTTAGCAATCAGCCCCAGCATTTT.

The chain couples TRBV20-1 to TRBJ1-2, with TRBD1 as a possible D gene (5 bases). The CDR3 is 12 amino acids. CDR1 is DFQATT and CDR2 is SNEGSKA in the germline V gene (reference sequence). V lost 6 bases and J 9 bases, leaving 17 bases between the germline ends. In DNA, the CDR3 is TGCAGTGCCGCCCTGGCAGGGTACCGCTACACCTTC. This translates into CSAALAGYRYTF.

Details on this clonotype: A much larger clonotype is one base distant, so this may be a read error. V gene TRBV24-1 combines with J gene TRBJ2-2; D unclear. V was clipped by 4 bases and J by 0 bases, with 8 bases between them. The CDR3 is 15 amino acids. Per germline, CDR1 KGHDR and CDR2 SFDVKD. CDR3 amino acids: CATSETRANTGELFF. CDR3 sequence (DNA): TGTGCCACCAGTGAGACACGCGCGAACACCGGGGAGCTGTTTTTT.

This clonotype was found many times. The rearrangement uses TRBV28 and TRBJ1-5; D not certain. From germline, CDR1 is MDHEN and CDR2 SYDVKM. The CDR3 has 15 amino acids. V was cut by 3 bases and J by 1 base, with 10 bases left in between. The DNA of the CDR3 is TGTGCCAGCAGTTTCGGGTCGGGCAGCAATCAGCCCCAGCATTTT. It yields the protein CASSFGSGSNQPQHF.

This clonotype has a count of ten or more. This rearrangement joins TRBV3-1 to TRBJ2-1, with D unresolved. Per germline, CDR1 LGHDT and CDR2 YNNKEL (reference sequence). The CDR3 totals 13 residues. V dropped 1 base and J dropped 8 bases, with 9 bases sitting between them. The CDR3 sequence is CASSQVAGYEQFF. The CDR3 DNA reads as TGTGCCAGCAGCCAAGTCGCAGGCTATGAGCAGTTCTTC.

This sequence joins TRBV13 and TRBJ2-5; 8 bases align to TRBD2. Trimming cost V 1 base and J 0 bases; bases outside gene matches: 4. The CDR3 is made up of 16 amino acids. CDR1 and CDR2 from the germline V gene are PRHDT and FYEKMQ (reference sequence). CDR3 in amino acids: CASSLESSGYQETQYF. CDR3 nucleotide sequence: TGTGCCAGCAGCTTAGAGTCTAGCGGGTACCAAGAGACCCAGTACTTC.

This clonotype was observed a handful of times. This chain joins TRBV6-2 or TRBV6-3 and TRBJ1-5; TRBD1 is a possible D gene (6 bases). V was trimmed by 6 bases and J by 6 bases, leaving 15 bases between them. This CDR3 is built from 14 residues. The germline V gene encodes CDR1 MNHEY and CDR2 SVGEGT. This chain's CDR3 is CASRFEGGGQPQHF. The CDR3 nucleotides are TGTGCCAGCAGGTTTGAAGGGGGAGGTCAGCCCCAGCATTTT.

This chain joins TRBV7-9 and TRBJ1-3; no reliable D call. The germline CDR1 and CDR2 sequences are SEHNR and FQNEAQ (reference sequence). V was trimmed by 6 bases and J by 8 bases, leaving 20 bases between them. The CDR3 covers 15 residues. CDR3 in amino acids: CASRDRFLPVDTIYF. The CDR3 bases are TGTGCCAGCAGGGATCGGTTCCTCCCCGTGGACACCATATATTTT.

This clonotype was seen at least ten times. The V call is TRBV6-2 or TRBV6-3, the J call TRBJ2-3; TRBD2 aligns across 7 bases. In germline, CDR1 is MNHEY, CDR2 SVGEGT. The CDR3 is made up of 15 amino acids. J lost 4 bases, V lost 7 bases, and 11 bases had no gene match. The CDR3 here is CASIRKASGPDTQYF. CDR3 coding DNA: TGTGCCAGCATAAGGAAGGCTAGCGGCCCAGATACGCAGTATTTT.

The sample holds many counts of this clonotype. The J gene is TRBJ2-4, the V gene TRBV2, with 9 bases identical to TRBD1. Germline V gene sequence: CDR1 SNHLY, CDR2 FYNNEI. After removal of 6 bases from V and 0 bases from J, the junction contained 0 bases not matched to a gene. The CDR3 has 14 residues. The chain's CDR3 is CASRDRGAKNIQYF. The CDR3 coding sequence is TGTGCCAGCAGGGACAGGGGAGCCAAAAACATTCAGTACTTC.

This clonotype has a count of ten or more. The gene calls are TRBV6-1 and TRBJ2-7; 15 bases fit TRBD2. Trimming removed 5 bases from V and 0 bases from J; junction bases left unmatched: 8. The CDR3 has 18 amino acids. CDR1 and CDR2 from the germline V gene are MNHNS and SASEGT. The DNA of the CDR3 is TGTGCCAGCAGTACGGGACTAGCGGGAGGCCTCACCTCCTACGAGCAGTACTTC. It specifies CASSTGLAGGLTSYEQYF.

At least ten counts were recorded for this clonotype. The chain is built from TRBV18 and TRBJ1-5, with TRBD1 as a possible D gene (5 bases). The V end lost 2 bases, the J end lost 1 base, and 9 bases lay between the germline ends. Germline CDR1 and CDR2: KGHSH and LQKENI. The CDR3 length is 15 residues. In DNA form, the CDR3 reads TGTGCCAGCTCACCAAACCGGGACAGCAATCAGCCCCAGCATTTT. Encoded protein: CASSPNRDSNQPQHF.

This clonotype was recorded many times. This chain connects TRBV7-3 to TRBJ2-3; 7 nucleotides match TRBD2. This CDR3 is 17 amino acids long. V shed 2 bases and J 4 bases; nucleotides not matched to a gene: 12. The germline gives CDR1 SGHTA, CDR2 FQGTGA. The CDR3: CASSLGPGLSGADTQYF. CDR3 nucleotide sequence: TGTGCCAGCAGCTTAGGCCCGGGACTATCGGGAGCAGATACGCAGTATTTT.

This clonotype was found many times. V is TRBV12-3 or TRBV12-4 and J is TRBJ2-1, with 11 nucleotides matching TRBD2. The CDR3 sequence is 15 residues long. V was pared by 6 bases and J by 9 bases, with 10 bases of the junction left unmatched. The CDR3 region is CASSLTSGKLGEQFF. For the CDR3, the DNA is TGTGCCAGCAGCCTGACTAGCGGGAAGTTAGGTGAGCAGTTCTTC.

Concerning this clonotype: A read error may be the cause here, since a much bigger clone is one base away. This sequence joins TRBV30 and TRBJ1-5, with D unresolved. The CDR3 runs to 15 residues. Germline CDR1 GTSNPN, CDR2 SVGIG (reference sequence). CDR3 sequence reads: CAWSVDRMSKQPQHF. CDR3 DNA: TGTGCCTGGAGTGTAGACCGAATGAGCAAGCAGCCCCAGCATTTT.

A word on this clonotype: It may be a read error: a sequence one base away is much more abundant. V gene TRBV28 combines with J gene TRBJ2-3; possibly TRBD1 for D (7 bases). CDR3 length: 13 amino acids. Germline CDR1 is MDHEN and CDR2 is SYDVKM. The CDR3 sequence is CASRLEGADTRYF. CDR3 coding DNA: TGTGCCAGCAGGTTGGAGGGGGCAGATACGCGGTATTTT.

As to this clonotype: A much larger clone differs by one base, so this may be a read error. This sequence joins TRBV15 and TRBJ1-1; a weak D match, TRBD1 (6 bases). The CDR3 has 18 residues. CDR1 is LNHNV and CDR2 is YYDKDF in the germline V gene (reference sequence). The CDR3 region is CATSSPIVGQLLNTGAFF. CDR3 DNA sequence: TGTGCCACCAGCAGCCCAATCGTAGGACAGCTATTGAACACTGGAGCTTTCTTT.

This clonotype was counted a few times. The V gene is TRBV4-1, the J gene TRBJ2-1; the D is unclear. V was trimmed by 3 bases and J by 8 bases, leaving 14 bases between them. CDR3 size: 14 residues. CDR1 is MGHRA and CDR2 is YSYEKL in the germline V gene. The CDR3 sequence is CASSHPGVSHEQFF. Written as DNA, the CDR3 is TGCGCCAGCAGCCACCCTGGGGTATCCCATGAGCAGTTCTTC.

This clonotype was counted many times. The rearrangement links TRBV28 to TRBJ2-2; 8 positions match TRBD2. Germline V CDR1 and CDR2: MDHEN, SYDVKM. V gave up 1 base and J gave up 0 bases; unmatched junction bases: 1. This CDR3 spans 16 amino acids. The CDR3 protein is CASSLYGRANTGELFF. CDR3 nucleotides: TGTGCCAGCAGTTTATACGGGAGGGCGAACACCGGGGAGCTGTTTTTT.

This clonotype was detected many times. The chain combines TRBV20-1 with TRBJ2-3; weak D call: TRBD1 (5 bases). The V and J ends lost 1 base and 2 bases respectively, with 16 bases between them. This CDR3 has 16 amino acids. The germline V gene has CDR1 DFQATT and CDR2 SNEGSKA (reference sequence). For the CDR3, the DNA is TGCAGTGCTAGAGCCAGGGAACACCAACCCACAGATACGCAGTATTTT. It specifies CSARAREHQPTDTQYF.

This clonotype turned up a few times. Here the CDR3 DNA reads TGTGCCAGCAGCCAAACGCCAGGGAACACTGAAGCTTTCTTT. It translates to CASSQTPGNTEAFF. This chain joins TRBV12-3 or TRBV12-4 and TRBJ1-1; D is unclear. This CDR3 contains 14 residues. The V gene lost 6 bases and the J gene lost 1 base, with 12 bases spanning the gap.

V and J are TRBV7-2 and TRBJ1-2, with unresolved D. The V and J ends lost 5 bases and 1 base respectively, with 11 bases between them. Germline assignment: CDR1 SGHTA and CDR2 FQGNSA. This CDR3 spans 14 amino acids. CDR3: CASSPETFNYGYTF. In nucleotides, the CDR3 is TGTGCCAGCAGCCCGGAGACTTTTAACTATGGCTACACCTTC.